This entry is about one T cell receptor (beta chain). The data stem from a study of cytomegalovirus exposure and HLA in healthy donors. The V and J ends lost 0 bases and 1 base respectively, with 10 bases between them. Germline V gene sequence: CDR1 SGHTA, CDR2 FQGTGA. The CDR3 covers 15 residues. PCR employed 60 Vbeta and 13 Jbeta primers. Method: immunoSEQ multiplex PCR; TCRdb's copy keeps in-frame clones and lacks some. The sample yields 90,000 to 150,000 clones, roughly 60% seen once. The sample taken for sequencing was PBMCs. This chain joins TRBV7-3 and TRBJ2-7, with D possibly being TRBD2 (6 bases). This clonotype originated in a man in his forties in good health and CMV-seropositive. The CDR3 coding sequence is TGTGCCAGCAGCTTAACCCCGGGGAGGTCCTACGAGCAGTACTTC. It encodes CASSLTPGRSYEQYF. Complete variable domain (other parts from reference TRBV7-3 and TRBJ2-7): GAGVSQTPSNKVTEKGKYVELRCDPISGHTALYWYRQSLGQGPEFLIYFQGTGAADDSGLPNDRFFAVRPEGSVSTLKIQRTERGDSAVYLCASSLTPGRSYEQYFGPGTRLTVT.